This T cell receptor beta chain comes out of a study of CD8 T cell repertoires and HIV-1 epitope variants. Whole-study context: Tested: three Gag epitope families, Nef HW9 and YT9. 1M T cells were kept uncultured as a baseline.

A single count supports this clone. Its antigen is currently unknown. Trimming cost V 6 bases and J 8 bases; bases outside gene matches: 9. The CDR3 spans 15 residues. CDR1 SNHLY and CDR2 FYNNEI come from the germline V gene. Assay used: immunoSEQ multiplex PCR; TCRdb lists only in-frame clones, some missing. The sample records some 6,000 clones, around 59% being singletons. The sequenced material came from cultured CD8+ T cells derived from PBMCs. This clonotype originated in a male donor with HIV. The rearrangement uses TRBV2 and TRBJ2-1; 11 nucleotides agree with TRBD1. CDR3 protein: CASRGTGGRMDEQFF. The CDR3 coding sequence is TGTGCCAGCAGAGGGACAGGGGGGCGGATGGATGAGCAGTTCTTC.